This entry is about one TCR beta chain. Its antigen is not known. TCRdb keeps only in-frame clones here, not all; method: immunoSEQ multiplex PCR. The table lists some 99,000 clones, about 90% of them singletons. The data originate from a study of siplizumab effects on memory and regulatory T cells. This CDR3 is built from 14 residues. V was clipped by 7 bases and J by 3 bases; unmatched bases: 9. Germline V CDR1 and CDR2: MNHNY, SVGAGI (reference sequence). Overall study findings and caveats: Neither a naive nor a memory phenotype was assignable to roughly 80-95% of proliferating CD4+ or CD8+ clones.

The sequenced material came from Tregs sorted from blood. The sequence was collected from a human donor in good health. The genes are TRBV6-6 and TRBJ2-7, with 7 bases aligning to TRBD2. CDR3 DNA: TGTGCCAGCAATCCGGGGAGGGGTTACTACGAGCAGTACTTC. Amino acids: CASNPGRGYYEQYF.